This T cell receptor beta chain was obtained from a study of blood T cell repertoires in COVID-19. Study at large: Donors in the United States, Italy and Spain gave samples during acute or convalescent COVID-19. T cells, B-cell-depleted T cells, or PBMCs supplied cDNA or gDNA.

Trimming at V came to 4 bases and at J to 2 bases, leaving 6 bases not matched to a gene. This CDR3 region has 14 residues. Germline V gene sequence: CDR1 SGHRS, CDR2 YFSETQ. In the authors' methods: From reference gene primer amplification, estimates of nucleated cell counts were derived. Using immunoSEQ multiplex PCR, the repertoire was profiled, and TCRdb retains in-frame clones only, with some absent. From that table come the V and J calls and clone size; the DNA was used to work out D and trimming. The data show over 90,000 clones, with about 86% seen just once and approximately 13% held by the top ten.

The origin of this receptor is an older woman in a cohort sampled during active or convalescent COVID-19. This rearrangement joins TRBV5-1 to TRBJ2-7, with 7 bases matching TRBD1. The source material was peripheral blood. CDR3 protein: CASSTGTVPYEQYF. For the CDR3, the DNA is TGCGCCAGCAGCACCGGGACAGTACCCTACGAGCAGTACTTC.